Ten or more counts support the clone carrying this T cell receptor (beta chain). Unique molecular identifiers were incorporated when the TCRbeta library was constructed. TCRdb independently ran MiXCR on the PCR reads; one entry per CDR3 protein. Of hundreds of thousands of distinct CDR3 sequences detected, about 9.5% appear once; the ten largest clones hold less than 9%. The data are from a study of T-cell reconstitution after alpha-beta-depleted transplantation in children. This CDR3 spans 12 amino acids. Germline assignment: CDR1 LGHNA and CDR2 YNFKEQ. V was clipped by 10 bases and J by 5 bases, with 12 bases between them.

V gene TRBV4-2 combines with J gene TRBJ2-1, with D uncertain. The sequences come from PBMCs, collected before TCRalphabeta/CD19-depleted stem cell transplant. The clonotype was recovered from a boy in the first two years of life with acute myeloid leukemia, due to receive a stem cell transplant. The CDR3 DNA follows: TGTGCCAATCTTGGAACGGACAATGAGCAGTTCTTC. This sequence encodes CANLGTDNEQFF.